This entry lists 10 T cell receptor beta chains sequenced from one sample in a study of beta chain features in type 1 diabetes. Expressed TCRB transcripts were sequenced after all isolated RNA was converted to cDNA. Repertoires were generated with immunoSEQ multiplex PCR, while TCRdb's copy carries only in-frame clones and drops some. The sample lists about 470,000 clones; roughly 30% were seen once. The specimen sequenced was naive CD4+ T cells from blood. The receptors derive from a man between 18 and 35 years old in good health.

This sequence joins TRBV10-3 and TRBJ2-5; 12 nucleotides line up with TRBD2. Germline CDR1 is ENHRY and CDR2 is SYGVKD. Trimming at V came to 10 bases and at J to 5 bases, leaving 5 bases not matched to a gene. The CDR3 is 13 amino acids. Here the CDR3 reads CASKLAGGETQYF. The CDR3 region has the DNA TGTGCCAGCAAGCTAGCGGGAGGGGAGACCCAGTACTTC.

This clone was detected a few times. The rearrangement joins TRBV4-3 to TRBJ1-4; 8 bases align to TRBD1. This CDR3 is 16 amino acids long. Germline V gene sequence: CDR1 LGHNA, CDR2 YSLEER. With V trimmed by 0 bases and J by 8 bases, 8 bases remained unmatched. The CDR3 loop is CASSQDLYRGNEKLFF. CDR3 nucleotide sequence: TGCGCCAGCAGCCAAGATCTATACAGGGGGAACGAAAAACTGTTTTTT.

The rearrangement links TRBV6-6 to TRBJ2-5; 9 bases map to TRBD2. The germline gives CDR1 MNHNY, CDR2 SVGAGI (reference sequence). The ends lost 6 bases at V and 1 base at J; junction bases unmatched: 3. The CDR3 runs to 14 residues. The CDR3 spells CASRLAGLQETQYF. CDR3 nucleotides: TGTGCCAGCAGACTAGCGGGCCTCCAAGAGACCCAGTACTTC.

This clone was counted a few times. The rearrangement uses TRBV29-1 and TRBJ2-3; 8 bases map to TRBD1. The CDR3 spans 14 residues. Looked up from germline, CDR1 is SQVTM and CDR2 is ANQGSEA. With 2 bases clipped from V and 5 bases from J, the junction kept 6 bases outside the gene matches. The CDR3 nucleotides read TGCAGCGTTGAACCCTCAGGGGGCAGAGATACGCAGTATTTT. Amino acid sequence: CSVEPSGGRDTQYF.

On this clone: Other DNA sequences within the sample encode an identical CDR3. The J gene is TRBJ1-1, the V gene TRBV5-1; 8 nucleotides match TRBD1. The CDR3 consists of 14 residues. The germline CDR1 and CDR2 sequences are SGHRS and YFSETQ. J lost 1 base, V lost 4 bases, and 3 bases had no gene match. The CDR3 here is CASSTGQGNTEAFF. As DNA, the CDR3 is TGCGCCAGCAGCACTGGACAGGGGAACACTGAAGCTTTCTTT.

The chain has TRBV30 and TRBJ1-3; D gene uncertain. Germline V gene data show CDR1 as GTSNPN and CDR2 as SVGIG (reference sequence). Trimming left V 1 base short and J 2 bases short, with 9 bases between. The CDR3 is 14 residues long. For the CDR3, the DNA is TGTGCCTGGAGTGCCGGTGGGGCTGGAAACACCATATATTTT. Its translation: CAWSAGGAGNTIYF.

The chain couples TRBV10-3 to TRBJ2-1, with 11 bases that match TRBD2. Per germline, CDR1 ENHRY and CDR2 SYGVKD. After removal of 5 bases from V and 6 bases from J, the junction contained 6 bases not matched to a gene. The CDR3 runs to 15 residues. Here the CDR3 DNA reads TGTGCCATCAGTCCTACTAGCGGGAGCCGCAATGAGCAGTTCTTC. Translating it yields CAISPTSGSRNEQFF.

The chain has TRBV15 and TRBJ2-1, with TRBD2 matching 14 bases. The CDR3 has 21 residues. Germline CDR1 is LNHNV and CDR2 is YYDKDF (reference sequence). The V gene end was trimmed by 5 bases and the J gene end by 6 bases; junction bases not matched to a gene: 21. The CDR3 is CATSLPRTGGTSGRRVNEQFF. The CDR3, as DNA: TGTGCCACCAGCCTACCCCGGACAGGCGGGACTAGCGGGAGAAGGGTCAATGAGCAGTTCTTC.

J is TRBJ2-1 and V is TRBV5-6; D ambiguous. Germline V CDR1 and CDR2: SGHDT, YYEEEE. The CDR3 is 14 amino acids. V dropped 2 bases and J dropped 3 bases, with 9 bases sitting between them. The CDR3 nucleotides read TGTGCCAGCAGCTTCCAGACGAACTACAATGAGCAGTTCTTC. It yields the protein CASSFQTNYNEQFF.

CDR3 DNA sequence: TGTGCCAGTAGTATAGATGGACTAGCGGGAGGAAAGAATGAGCAGTTCTTC. It translates to CASSIDGLAGGKNEQFF. V is TRBV19 and J is TRBJ2-1; 14 bases map to TRBD2. The CDR3 sequence is 17 residues long. V lost 0 bases and J lost 7; bases outside the gene matches: 5. Germline-derived CDR1 and CDR2 are LNHDA and SQIVND (reference sequence). Variable domain in full (rest from reference TRBV19 and TRBJ2-1): DGGITQSPKYLFRKEGQNVTLSCEQNLNHDAMYWYRQDPGQGLRLIYYSQIVNDFQKGDIAEGYSVSREKKESFPLTVTSAQKNPTAFYLCASSIDGLAGGKNEQFFGPGTRLTVL.